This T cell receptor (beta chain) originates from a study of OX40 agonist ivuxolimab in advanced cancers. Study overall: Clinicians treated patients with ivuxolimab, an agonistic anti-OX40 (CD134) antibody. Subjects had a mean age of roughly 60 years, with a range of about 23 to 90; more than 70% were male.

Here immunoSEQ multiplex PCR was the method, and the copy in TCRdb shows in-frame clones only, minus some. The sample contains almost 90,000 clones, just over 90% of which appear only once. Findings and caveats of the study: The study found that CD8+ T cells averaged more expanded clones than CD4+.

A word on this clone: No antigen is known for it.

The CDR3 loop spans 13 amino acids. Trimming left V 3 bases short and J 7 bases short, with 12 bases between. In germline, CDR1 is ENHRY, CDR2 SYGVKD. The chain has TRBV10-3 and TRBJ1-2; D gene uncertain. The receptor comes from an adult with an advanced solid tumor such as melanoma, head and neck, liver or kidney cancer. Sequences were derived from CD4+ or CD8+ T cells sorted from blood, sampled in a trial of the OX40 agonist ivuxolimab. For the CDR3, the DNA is TGTGCCATCAGTGACTCCGGTAGCTCTGGCTACACCTTC. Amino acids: CAISDSGSSGYTF.